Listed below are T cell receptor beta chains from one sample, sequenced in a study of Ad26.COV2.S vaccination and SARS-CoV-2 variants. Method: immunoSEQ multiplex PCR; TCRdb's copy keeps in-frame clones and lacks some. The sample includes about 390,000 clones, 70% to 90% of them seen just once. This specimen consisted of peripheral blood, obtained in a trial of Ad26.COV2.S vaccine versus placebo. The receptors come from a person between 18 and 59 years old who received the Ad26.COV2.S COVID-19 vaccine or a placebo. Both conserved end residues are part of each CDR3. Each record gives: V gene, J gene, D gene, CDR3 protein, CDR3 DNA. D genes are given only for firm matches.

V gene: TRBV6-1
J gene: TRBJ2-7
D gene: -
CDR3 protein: CASSGARQGIGQYF
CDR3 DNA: TGTGCCAGCAGTGGAGCACGGCAGGGAATCGGGCAGTACTTC

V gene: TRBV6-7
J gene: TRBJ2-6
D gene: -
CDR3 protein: CASPLYKEFYSWGIRSGANVLTF
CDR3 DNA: TGTGCCAGCCCGTTGTATAAGGAATTTTACTCTTGGGGAATACGCTCTGGGGCCAACGTCCTGACTTTC

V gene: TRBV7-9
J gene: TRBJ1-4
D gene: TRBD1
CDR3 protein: CASSSGQGQEEKLFF
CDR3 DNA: TGTGCCAGCAGCTCGGGACAGGGTCAGGAGGAAAAACTGTTTTTT

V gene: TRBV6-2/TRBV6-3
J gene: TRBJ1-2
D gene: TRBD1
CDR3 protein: CASSYLGGAEHGYTF
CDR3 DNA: TGTGCCAGCAGTTACCTAGGGGGCGCCGAGCATGGCTACACCTTC

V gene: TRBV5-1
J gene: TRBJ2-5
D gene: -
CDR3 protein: CASSLGTAQETQYF
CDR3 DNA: TGCGCCAGCAGCTTGGGCACAGCCCAAGAGACCCAGTACTTC

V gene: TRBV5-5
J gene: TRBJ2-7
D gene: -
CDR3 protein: CASVGEGHEQYF
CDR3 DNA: TGTGCCAGCGTGGGGGAAGGGCACGAGCAGTACTTC

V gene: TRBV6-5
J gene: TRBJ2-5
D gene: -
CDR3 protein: CASSITGSGTQYF
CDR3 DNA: TGTGCCAGCAGCATTACAGGGAGTGGGACCCAGTACTTC

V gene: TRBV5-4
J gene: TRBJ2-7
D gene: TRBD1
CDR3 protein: CASSLPPGQVPYEQYF
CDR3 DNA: TGTGCCAGCAGCTTGCCGCCGGGACAGGTCCCTTACGAGCAGTACTTC

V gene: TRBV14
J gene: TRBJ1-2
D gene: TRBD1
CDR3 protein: CASSQVKGQTGGYTF
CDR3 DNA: TGTGCCAGCAGCCAAGTGAAGGGACAGACAGGTGGCTACACCTTC

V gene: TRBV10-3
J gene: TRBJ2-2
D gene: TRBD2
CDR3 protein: CAISEIAGKVLGELFF
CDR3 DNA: TGTGCCATCAGTGAAATAGCGGGAAAGGTCCTCGGGGAGCTGTTTTTT

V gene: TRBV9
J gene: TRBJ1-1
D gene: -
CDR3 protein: CASSDLQPLF
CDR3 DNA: TGTGCCAGCAGCGACCTACAGCCGCTCTTT

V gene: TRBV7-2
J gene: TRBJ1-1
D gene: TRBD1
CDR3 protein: CASSSTGGNAEAFF
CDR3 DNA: TGTGCCAGCAGCTCAACAGGGGGAAACGCTGAAGCTTTCTTT

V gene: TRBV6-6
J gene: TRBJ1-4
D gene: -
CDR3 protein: CASTQAGAQPEKLFF
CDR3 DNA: TGTGCCAGCACTCAAGCCGGGGCCCAGCCTGAAAAACTGTTTTTT

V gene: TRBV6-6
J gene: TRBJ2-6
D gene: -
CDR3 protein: CASSLTVQSGANVLTF
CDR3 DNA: TGTGCCAGCAGTCTCACAGTCCAGTCTGGGGCCAACGTCCTGACTTTC

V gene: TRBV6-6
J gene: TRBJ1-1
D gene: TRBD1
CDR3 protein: CASSWTGNMNTEAFF
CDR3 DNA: TGTGCCAGCAGCTGGACAGGGAACATGAACACTGAAGCTTTCTTT